One sample yielded the 16 T cell receptor beta chains listed below, sequenced in a study of blood T cell repertoires in COVID-19 (dated by TCRdb to 2019 to 2021). The library came from the immunoSEQ multiplex PCR assay. TCRdb holds this immuneACCESS table with in-frame rearrangements only. Some clones are missing; in checked studies, unresolved V genes explain under half, and the rest has no known cause. This sample comprises under 150,000 clones, approximately 84% of them detected only once. Around 8% of the sample is held by the ten biggest clonotypes. The sequencing input was peripheral blood. The source of these receptors is a woman in her 40s with acute or convalescent COVID-19.

The rearrangement uses TRBV7-9 and TRBJ1-2; maybe TRBD1 (6 bases). V was pared by 1 base and J by 1 base, with 13 bases between. Germline CDR1 reads SEHNR; CDR2 reads FQNEAQ (reference sequence). The CDR3 contains 16 residues. This CDR3 is CASSLGGTRGNYGYTF. Written as DNA, the CDR3 is TGTGCCAGCAGCTTAGGAGGGACCAGGGGTAACTATGGCTACACCTTC. Complete variable domain (other parts from reference TRBV7-9 and TRBJ1-2): DTGVSQNPRHKITKRGQNVTFRCDPISEHNRLYWYRQTLGQGPEFLTYFQNEAQLEKSRLLSDRFSAERPKGSFSTLEIQRTEQGDSAMYLCASSLGGTRGNYGYTFGSGTRLTVV.

This clone came up once. The chain employs TRBV25-1 and TRBJ1-1; D uncertain. V lost 3 bases to trimming and J lost 10 bases, with 9 bases between them. This CDR3 spans 11 amino acids. CDR1 is MGHDK, CDR2 SYGVNS, per germline. The DNA for the CDR3 is TGTGCCAGCAGTGACCCTACTAGAGCTTTCTTT. Its translation is CASSDPTRAFF.

The chain uses TRBV6-5 and TRBJ1-5; D not resolved. Germline CDR1 and CDR2: MNHEY and SVGAGI. V dropped 10 bases and J dropped 7 bases, with 20 bases sitting between them. The CDR3 contains 14 residues. The CDR3 DNA reads as TGTGCCACCCGTGGGCAGGCCCCCGGACAGCCCCAGCATTTT. It translates to CATRGQAPGQPQHF.

In its sample, this clone was seen a few times. The chain has TRBV4-3 and TRBJ2-2; TRBD1 is a possible D gene (6 bases). Germline values: CDR1 LGHNA, CDR2 YSLEER. V was clipped by 0 bases and J by 7 bases, with 9 bases between them. The CDR3 has 14 residues. The CDR3 region is CASSQDQGIGELFF. The CDR3 coding sequence is TGCGCCAGCAGCCAAGATCAGGGGATCGGGGAGCTGTTTTTT.

The J gene is TRBJ2-7, the V gene TRBV6-5; 8 bases agree with TRBD1. CDR1 is MNHEY, CDR2 SVGAGI, per germline. CDR3 length: 13 residues. V trimming: 7 bases; J trimming: 5 bases; junction bases outside the gene matches: 7. The CDR3 here is CASTRTGKDEQYF. The CDR3 coding sequence is TGTGCCAGCACCCGGACAGGGAAGGACGAGCAGTACTTC.

The rearrangement links TRBV6-6 to TRBJ1-5; the D gene is possibly TRBD1 (6 bases). The ends were cut back, 6 bases at V and 3 bases at J, with 12 bases in the middle. The CDR3 is 14 residues long. Per the germline V gene, CDR1 is MNHNY and CDR2 is SVGAGI (reference sequence). The CDR3 here is CASSDRTDNQPQHF. The CDR3 DNA reads TGTGCCAGCAGCGACCGGACAGACAATCAGCCCCAGCATTTT.

This chain links TRBV10-3 with TRBJ2-3, with TRBD2 matching over 7 bases. Germline values: CDR1 ENHRY, CDR2 SYGVKD. With 2 bases clipped from V and 6 bases from J, the junction kept 5 bases outside the gene matches. The CDR3 has 14 amino acids. The CDR3 sequence is CAISEGTISDTQYF. The CDR3 region has the DNA TGTGCCATCAGTGAGGGGACTATATCCGATACGCAGTATTTT.

This sequence joins TRBV19 and TRBJ1-6, with unresolved D. V was pared by 5 bases and J by 4 bases, with 9 bases between. The CDR3 totals 14 residues. Germline CDR1 and CDR2: LNHDA and SQIVND (reference sequence). CDR3 sequence (DNA): TGTGCCAGTAGTGCACTAGGTTATAATTCACCCCTCCACTTT. Translating it yields CASSALGYNSPLHF.

The chain recombines TRBV7-2 with TRBJ2-3; TRBD2 aligns across 8 bases. V gave up 1 base and J gave up 1 base; unmatched junction bases: 1. The CDR3 spans 15 residues. Germline values: CDR1 SGHTA, CDR2 FQGNSA. This CDR3 reads CASSLVRGGTDTQYF. In nucleotides, the CDR3 is TGTGCCAGCAGCTTAGTGCGGGGGGGCACAGATACGCAGTATTTT.

The chain carries TRBV19 and TRBJ2-3, with 11 bases that match TRBD1. Germline V gene data show CDR1 as LNHDA and CDR2 as SQIVND (reference sequence). The V segment lost 10 bases and the J segment 4 bases; nucleotides outside the gene matches: 4. The CDR3 length is 13 residues. The CDR3 bases are TGTGCCACTACGGACAGGGGGCCAGATACGCAGTATTTT. Protein product: CATTDRGPDTQYF.

The V and J genes are TRBV28 and TRBJ1-1; the D gene is possibly TRBD1 (5 bases). The V end lost 2 bases, the J end lost 1 base, and 14 bases lay between the germline ends. Germline V lookup: CDR1 MDHEN, CDR2 SYDVKM. This CDR3 region has 16 residues. Here the CDR3 reads CASSLLGGRTNTEAFF. The CDR3 coding sequence is TGTGCCAGCAGTTTACTGGGGGGACGGACGAACACTGAAGCTTTCTTT. Full variable domain (missing parts from reference TRBV28 and TRBJ1-1): DVKVTQSSRYLVKRTGEKVFLECVQDMDHENMFWYRQDPGLGLRLIYFSYDVKMKEKGDIPEGYSVSREKKERFSLILESASTNQTSMYLCASSLLGGRTNTEAFFGQGTRLTVV.

The genes are TRBV18 and TRBJ1-1; 7 bases fit TRBD1. The V gene end was trimmed by 6 bases and the J gene end by 0 bases; junction bases not matched to a gene: 4. The CDR3 is made up of 14 amino acids. Looked up from germline, CDR1 is KGHSH and CDR2 is LQKENI. The CDR3 here is CASSPTGVNTEAFF. DNA for the CDR3: TGTGCCAGCTCGCCAACAGGGGTGAACACTGAAGCTTTCTTT.

This clone was observed once. The chain carries TRBV11-3 and TRBJ2-3, with TRBD2 identical over 10 bases. The V gene's germline CDR1 is SGHNT and CDR2 YENEEA. V shed 1 base and J 4 bases; nucleotides not matched to a gene: 2. This CDR3 has 15 amino acids. The CDR3 reads CASSLGLAGADTQYF. In nucleotides, the CDR3 is TGTGCCAGCAGCTTAGGGCTAGCGGGGGCAGATACGCAGTATTTT.

The chain uses TRBV7-9 and TRBJ1-5, with 7 bases aligning to TRBD1. From germline, CDR1 is SEHNR and CDR2 FQNEAQ (reference sequence). The CDR3 runs to 13 residues. J was trimmed by 7 bases and V by 5 bases; bases with no gene match: 5. The CDR3 loop is CASSRDSRQPQHF. The CDR3 DNA follows: TGTGCCAGCAGCCGGGACAGTCGCCAGCCCCAGCATTTT.

This chain connects TRBV7-9 to TRBJ1-2; 7 nucleotides align to TRBD1. The CDR3 is 14 residues long. Germline V CDR1 and CDR2: SEHNR, FQNEAQ (reference sequence). Trimming took 6 bases from V and 2 from J; bases not matched to a gene: 6. CDR3 loop: CASRDKGANYGYTF. For the CDR3, the DNA is TGTGCCAGCAGGGATAAGGGGGCCAACTATGGCTACACCTTC. The full variable domain, with the rest looked up from reference TRBV7-9 and TRBJ1-2, is DTGVSQNPRHKITKRGQNVTFRCDPISEHNRLYWYRQTLGQGPEFLTYFQNEAQLEKSRLLSDRFSAERPKGSFSTLEIQRTEQGDSAMYLCASRDKGANYGYTFGSGTRLTVV.

J is TRBJ1-1 and V is TRBV14; 7 nucleotides line up with TRBD1. There are 18 residues in the CDR3. V gave up 5 bases and J gave up 4 bases; unmatched junction bases: 19. Germline CDR1 reads SGHDN; CDR2 reads FVKESK. The CDR3 loop is CASSERRTGPIWVTEAFF. The CDR3 coding sequence is TGTGCCAGCAGCGAGCGAAGGACAGGACCTATTTGGGTCACTGAAGCTTTCTTT. Supplemented by reference TRBV14 and TRBJ1-1, the full variable domain reads EAGVTQFPSHSVIEKGQTVTLRCDPISGHDNLYWYRRVMGKEIKFLLHFVKESKQDESGMPNNRFLAERTGGTYSTLKVQPAELEDSGVYFCASSERRTGPIWVTEAFFGQGTRLTVV.